This T cell receptor beta chain derives from a study of blood T cells in healthy people across ages (dated by TCRdb to between 2015 and 2016). With respect to the entire study: In model experiments, template switching captured roughly one uniquely barcoded TCR beta cDNA molecule for every two T cells. Using deep sequencing normalized with unique cDNA molecular identifiers, the study measured how TCR beta repertoire diversity changes with age. Donors were grouped into four age groups: young (average approximately 16 years), middle-aged (39), aged (around 62) and long-lived (about 90). The study analyzed two additional independent replicas of 1 million unique cDNA reads from the same blood draw for two donors, one aged 18 to 30 and one aged 80 or older. General conclusions and limits of the study: Donor CMV infection status was unknown, potentially confounding age-related changes in expanded clonotypes. Observed TCR beta diversity correlated strongly with the percentage of naive T cells measured by flow cytometry. Estimates of total diversity from one million sequenced T cells were regarded as lower bounds and underestimates. Observed TCR beta diversity per million T cells fell roughly linearly with age, and a significant reduction was already apparent by age about 43. Because profiling used bulk unsorted PBMCs, naive and antigen-experienced compartments could not be compared conclusively. The long-lived group showed more naive CD4+ T cells, fewer expanded clones and increased TCR diversity than the aged group, suggesting age selection.

According to the germline V gene, CDR1 reads SGHVS and CDR2 reads FQNEAQ. Trimming costs V 2 bases and J 3 bases, and their ends lie 19 bases apart. The CDR3 goes from the cysteine to the phenylalanine over 18 residues. Only CDR3 DNA remains: 54 bases, in frame from the first base. The roughly 37 donors, aged roughly 6 to 95 years, were systemically healthy Caucasian individuals from Russia. Each donor gave ten milliliters of peripheral blood, drawn into EDTA-treated Vacutainer tubes. Ficoll-Paque density-gradient centrifugation was used to isolate PBMCs, with at least 6.5 million per sample. Total RNA, at least 6 micrograms per sample, was extracted from PBMCs with Trizol reagent. The percentages of naive CD45RAhigh/CD27high T cells were determined by flow cytometry on a PBMC aliquot from every donor. Receptors were amplified or captured by 5' RACE. The run used an Illumina HiSeq 2500. A second PCR of roughly 7 to 11 cycles was performed with a sample-barcoded 5' primer and a J-beta primer mix. A unique molecular identifier was introduced onto each TCR beta cDNA molecule by a template-switch 5' adaptor carrying 12 random nucleotides. Each sample yielded at least 2.5 million CDR3-containing paired-end reads. First-strand cDNA was synthesized from all RNA with the Mint cDNA synthesis kit, primed by a TRBC-specific oligonucleotide. Following uracil-DNA glycosylase treatment, a first 18-cycle PCR with universal primers M1SS and BC2_uni_R was performed on all cDNA. On the study's bioinformatics: For normalization, 1 million high-quality reads were randomly selected from each sample, with every read carrying a distinct molecular identifier. Instead of being binned into consensus sequences, reads with shared molecular identifiers were discarded. CDR3 identification, clonotype clustering and error correction used MiTCR with a Q25 quality threshold and the strictest error-elimination algorithm. A nonparametric unseen species model with Euler transformation was used to estimate a lower bound on total TCR beta diversity. TCRdb handled the public reads itself, with Q25 trimming in fastp and clone calling in MiXCR, and kept productive beta chains. Under each unique CDR3 protein, matching rows form one entry showing the most common genes and DNA. TCRdb's processing, not the authors' own work, is the source of the V and J calls. A total of fewer than 800,000 distinct CDR3 sequences appear in this sample, roughly 25% of them only once. The ten largest clones capture 9.4% of the sample.

Turning to this clonotype: The antigen it binds to is not known. The record has no base qualities; no much larger clone is one base away.

The data were also submitted as part of a second study, on T cells of mothers and their children. Drawing on the second study: Donors were nine systemically healthy Caucasian individuals: three mothers and their six children. cDNA synthesis consumed the entire amount of extracted RNA, loaded at about 1.5 ug RNA in each 15 ul reaction. Sample barcodes and 2-4 random nucleotides were added via the M1S primer in the second PCR. More than 8.5 million TCR beta CDR3 reads were obtained from each mother, and roughly 3.1 million reads were obtained from each child. TCR recombination output is similarly shaped by thymic selection in related and unrelated pairs, with a minor effect exerted by inherited differences. Normalized repertoire overlap was always found to be slightly, but never significantly, higher in related mother-child pairs than in unrelated mother-child pairs. With a sensitivity of approximately 92 clones per million clonotypes, no persistent microchimeric T cell clones were detected. In the study, deep NGS was used to compare the TCR beta repertoires of mothers and children, and features distinguishing related mother-child pairs from unrelated individuals were sought. On average, the children were about 10 +/- 4 years old, while the mothers were approximately 40 +/- 4 years old. Libraries were sequenced on Illumina HiSeq 2000 with 100+100 nt paired-end reads after adapter ligation with NEBNext reagents. To prevent cross-contamination, the mother and child libraries were prepared a month apart and were sequenced in separate runs. For each donor, somewhere between roughly 450,000 and 2,100,000 distinct TCR beta clonotypes were identified. Naive TCR beta clonotypes were estimated from low-frequency clonotypes matched to each donor's FACS-determined naive share, without sorting.

The source is a boy aged 5-17 years in good health. Specimen: blood. This receptor chain uses TRBV7-8 and TRBJ1-4; matching of 5 bases hints at TRBD1 as the D gene. The CDR3 sequence is CASSLTLFYRLSNEKLFF. The nucleotide sequence is given as TGTGCCAGCAGCTTAACGCTCTTTTACAGGCTGTCTAATGAAAAACTGTTTTTT.